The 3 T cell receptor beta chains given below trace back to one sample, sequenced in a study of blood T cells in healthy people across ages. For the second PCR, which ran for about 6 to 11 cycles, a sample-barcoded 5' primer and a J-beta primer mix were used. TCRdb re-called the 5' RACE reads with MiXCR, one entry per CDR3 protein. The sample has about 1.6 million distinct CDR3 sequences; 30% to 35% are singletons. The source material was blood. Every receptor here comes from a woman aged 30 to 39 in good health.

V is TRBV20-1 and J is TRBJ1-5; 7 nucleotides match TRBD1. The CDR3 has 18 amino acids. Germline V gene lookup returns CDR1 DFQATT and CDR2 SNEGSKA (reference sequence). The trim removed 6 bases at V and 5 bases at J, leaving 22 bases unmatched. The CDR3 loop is CSARSLRDSLLSDQPQHF. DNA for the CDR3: TGCAGTGCCCGATCCCTCCGGGACAGCCTACTCTCCGATCAGCCCCAGCATTTT.

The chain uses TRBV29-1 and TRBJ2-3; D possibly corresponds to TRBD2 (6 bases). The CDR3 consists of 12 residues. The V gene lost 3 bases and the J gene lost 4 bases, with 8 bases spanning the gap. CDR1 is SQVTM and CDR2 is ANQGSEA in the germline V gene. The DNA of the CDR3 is TGCAGCGTTGATGCGGGGCCAGATACGCAGTATTTT. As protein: CSVDAGPDTQYF.

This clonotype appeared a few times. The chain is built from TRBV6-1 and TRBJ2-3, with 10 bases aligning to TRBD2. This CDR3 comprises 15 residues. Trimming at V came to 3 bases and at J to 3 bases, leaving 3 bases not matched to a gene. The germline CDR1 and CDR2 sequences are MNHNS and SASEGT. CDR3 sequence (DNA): TGTGCCAGCAGTGAGAGCGGGAGGGGAACAGATACGCAGTATTTT. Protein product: CASSESGRGTDTQYF.